The 32 T cell receptor beta chains below come from one sample, sequenced in a study of blood T cell repertoires in COVID-19. The protocol was immunoSEQ multiplex PCR, while the TCRdb copy is restricted to in-frame clones and leaves out a portion. This table holds some 200,000 clones, about 70% found once. Sequencing was carried out using peripheral blood. Receptor source: a woman aged 50 to 60 with active or convalescent COVID-19.

The chain uses TRBV4-2 and TRBJ1-3; TRBD1 matches at 8 bases. Germline V lookup: CDR1 LGHNA, CDR2 YNFKEQ. V was clipped by 4 bases and J by 4 bases; unmatched bases: 3. The CDR3 runs 14 residues. This CDR3 is CASSPGTGGNTIYF. Here the CDR3 DNA reads TGTGCCAGCAGCCCGGGGACAGGAGGAAACACCATATATTTT.

This clone has just a few counts. The chain couples TRBV7-2 to TRBJ1-3; D is perhaps TRBD1 (5 bases). Trimming took 2 bases from V and 2 from J, leaving 10 bases between them. CDR1 SGHTA and CDR2 FQGNSA come from the germline V gene. This CDR3 is 15 amino acids long. CDR3 coding DNA: TGTGCCAGCAGCTTAAGGGCAGGGACTGGAAACACCATATATTTT. This encodes CASSLRAGTGNTIYF.

V and J are TRBV7-3 and TRBJ2-3, with 8 bases identical to TRBD2. Losses at the gene ends were 5 bases for V and 3 bases for J; bases not matched to a gene: 7. Germline loops: CDR1 SGHTA, CDR2 FQGTGA. The CDR3 is 15 residues long. Here the CDR3 reads CASSPGLERTDTQYF. CDR3 coding DNA: TGTGCCAGCAGCCCGGGACTAGAGAGGACAGATACGCAGTATTTT.

The rearrangement links TRBV10-3 to TRBJ1-2, with D perhaps matching TRBD1 (5 bases). Trimming pared 3 bases from V and 8 bases from J, leaving 16 bases between. Germline assignment: CDR1 ENHRY and CDR2 SYGVKD. CDR3 length equals 14 residues. The CDR3 DNA follows: TGTGCCATCAGTGACAGGGTAGGGGCGGAAGGCTACACCTTC. Its translation is CAISDRVGAEGYTF.

The V gene is TRBV7-3, the J gene TRBJ2-1; 13 nucleotides line up with TRBD2. V lost 5 bases, J lost 9 bases, and 16 bases stayed unmatched. This CDR3 comprises 18 residues. From germline, CDR1 is SGHTA and CDR2 FQGTGA. CDR3 amino acids: CASSTTSGGPLPQTEQFF. The CDR3 DNA is TGTGCCAGCAGCACGACTAGCGGGGGGCCCCTTCCGCAGACTGAGCAGTTCTTC.

V gene TRBV5-5 combines with J gene TRBJ1-3; no definite D call. The CDR3 has 15 amino acids. Germline V gene data show CDR1 as SGHKS and CDR2 as YYEKEE (reference sequence). Trimming removed 1 base from V and 0 bases from J, with 8 bases in between. The DNA for the CDR3 is TGTGCCAGCAGCTTGAGTGCCGGCTCTGGAAACACCATATATTTT. This gives the protein CASSLSAGSGNTIYF.

The chain recombines TRBV5-1 with TRBJ1-1, with TRBD1 matching over 8 bases. V dropped 3 bases and J dropped 6; count of bases not matched to a gene: 7. Per germline, CDR1 SGHRS and CDR2 YFSETQ. This CDR3 has 14 residues. The CDR3 here is CASSSGQGVPEAFF. CDR3 DNA: TGCGCCAGCAGCTCCGGACAGGGTGTTCCTGAAGCTTTCTTT.

The chain joins TRBV6-2 or TRBV6-3 to TRBJ2-5, with D perhaps matching TRBD2 (5 bases). CDR1 is MNHEY, CDR2 SVGEGT, per germline. Trimming took off 6 bases at V and 5 bases at J, with 16 bases between the two ends. The CDR3 sequence is 14 residues long. CDR3 DNA sequence: TGTGCCAGCAGCCACCCTCTCTGGAGGGAGACCCAGTACTTC. Translating it yields CASSHPLWRETQYF.

The chain is built from TRBV9 and TRBJ2-1; 16 bases agree with TRBD2. Losses at the gene ends were 3 bases for V and 1 base for J; bases not matched to a gene: 10. The CDR3 totals 20 residues. CDR1 is SGDLS, CDR2 YYNGEE, per germline. CDR3 nucleotides: TGTGCCAGCAGCGGAAGACCGGGACTAGCGGGAGGGCCATCCTACAATGAGCAGTTCTTC. It codes for CASSGRPGLAGGPSYNEQFF.

The V call is TRBV28, the J call TRBJ2-1, with 13 bases matching TRBD2. Germline V gene sequence: CDR1 MDHEN, CDR2 SYDVKM. J gave up 4 bases and V 6 bases, and 3 bases lay outside the gene matches. The length of the CDR3 is 15 residues. This CDR3 is CASSRTSGRYNEQFF. The CDR3 nucleotides are TGTGCCAGCAGCCGGACTAGCGGGAGATACAATGAGCAGTTCTTC.

The genes are TRBV5-5 and TRBJ2-1; a possible D gene is TRBD1 (6 bases). Germline CDR1 SGHKS, CDR2 YYEKEE (reference sequence). CDR3 length: 15 residues. With 3 bases removed from V and 7 bases from J, the gap between germline ends came to 17 bases. The CDR3 coding sequence is TGTGCCAGCAGCTCCGGCCCAGGGGCCGGTAATGAGCAGTTCTTC. Residues: CASSSGPGAGNEQFF.

This chain links TRBV5-1 with TRBJ1-6; D unclear. V was shortened by 4 bases and J by 5 bases, with 10 bases between the two germline ends. CDR3 length: 14 residues. Germline V gene sequence: CDR1 SGHRS, CDR2 YFSETQ. The CDR3 spells CASSPRIDNSPLHF. The DNA of the CDR3 is TGCGCCAGCAGCCCTAGGATCGATAATTCACCCCTCCACTTT. The full variable domain, rest sourced from reference TRBV5-1 and TRBJ1-6, is KAGVTQTPRYLIKTRGQQVTLSCSPISGHRSVSWYQQTPGQGLQFLFEYFSETQRNKGNFPGRFSGRQFSNSRSEMNVSTLELGDSALYLCASSPRIDNSPLHFGNGTRLTVT.

The J gene is TRBJ2-1, the V gene TRBV7-8, with 13 positions matching TRBD2. Germline CDR1 is SGHVS and CDR2 is FQNEAQ. The CDR3 totals 15 residues. The trim removed 4 bases at V and 4 bases at J, leaving 1 base unmatched. The CDR3 DNA is TGTGCCAGCAGCTCGGGACTAGCGGGGTACAATGAGCAGTTCTTC. Translated, it gives CASSSGLAGYNEQFF.

The count of this clone is one. This sequence joins TRBV5-4 and TRBJ2-1; possibly TRBD1 for D (6 bases). Deletions cut 4 bases from V and 4 bases from J, with 9 bases between. CDR1 and CDR2 (germline): SGHNT, YYREEE (reference sequence). This CDR3 spans 13 amino acids. This CDR3 reads CASSPTGYNEQFF. The DNA for the CDR3 is TGTGCCAGCAGCCCCACAGGGTACAATGAGCAGTTCTTC.

The chain joins TRBV6-6 to TRBJ2-5; 10 nucleotides agree with TRBD2. V was pared by 6 bases and J by 4 bases, with 5 bases of the junction left unmatched. The CDR3 contains 14 residues. The germline CDR1 and CDR2 sequences are MNHNY and SVGAGI (reference sequence). CDR3 in DNA: TGTGCCAGCAGCAAGGTAGCGGGGGGAGAGACCCAGTACTTC. Encoded protein: CASSKVAGGETQYF.

The V and J genes are TRBV5-4 and TRBJ2-2, with D perhaps matching TRBD1 (6 bases). V was cut by 4 bases and J by 5 bases, with 9 bases left in between. This CDR3 is 13 amino acids long. CDR1 SGHNT and CDR2 YYREEE come from the germline V gene (reference sequence). CDR3 loop: CASSETGTGELFF. The CDR3 nucleotides are TGTGCCAGCAGCGAAACAGGGACCGGGGAGCTGTTTTTT.

The J gene is TRBJ1-4, the V gene TRBV6-1; D is uncertain. Germline V gene sequence: CDR1 MNHNS, CDR2 SASEGT. There are 14 residues in the CDR3. V dropped 3 bases and J dropped 7 bases, with 12 bases sitting between them. This chain's CDR3 is CASSDRRRSEKLFF. CDR3 in DNA: TGTGCCAGCAGTGATCGGAGGAGGAGTGAAAAACTGTTTTTT.

The chain carries TRBV30 and TRBJ2-7; D is perhaps TRBD2 (6 bases). Per the germline V gene, CDR1 is GTSNPN and CDR2 is SVGIG (reference sequence). V shed 3 bases and J shed 2 bases, with 11 bases lying between them. The CDR3 length is 13 residues. Here the CDR3 DNA reads TGTGCCTGGAGGAAAGCGGGTGCCTACGAGCAGTACTTC. Translated, it gives CAWRKAGAYEQYF. The variable domain in full, completed from reference TRBV30 and TRBJ2-7, reads SQTIHQWPATLVQPVGSPLSLECTVEGTSNPNLYWYRQAAGRGLQLLFYSVGIGQISSEVPQNLSASRPQDRQFILSSKKLLLSDSGFYLCAWRKAGAYEQYFGPGTRLTVT.

The chain employs TRBV9 and TRBJ2-5; TRBD2 agrees at 7 bases. This CDR3 is 16 amino acids long. In germline, CDR1 is SGDLS, CDR2 YYNGEE. J was trimmed by 4 bases and V by 0 bases; bases with no gene match: 9. CDR3 sequence (DNA): TGTGCCAGCAGCGTAGGACTAGCCGGTTGGGGAGAGACCCAGTACTTC. Residues: CASSVGLAGWGETQYF.

In its sample, this clone was seen once. V gene TRBV7-2 combines with J gene TRBJ2-1, with TRBD2 matching 8 bases. Trimming at V came to 2 bases and at J to 6 bases, leaving 9 bases not matched to a gene. The germline V gene encodes CDR1 SGHTA and CDR2 FQGNSA. The CDR3 extends over 16 amino acids. The CDR3 sequence is CASSLSSGGASNEQFF. CDR3 sequence (DNA): TGTGCCAGCAGCTTAAGCTCGGGGGGGGCGTCCAATGAGCAGTTCTTC.

The chain's CDR3 is CASSGARQGNGYTF. CDR3 nucleotide sequence: TGTGCCAGCAGTGGGGCTAGGCAGGGGAATGGCTACACCTTC. The chain links TRBV7-2 to TRBJ1-2, with D maybe TRBD1 (6 bases). CDR3 length: 14 residues. Germline lookup yields CDR1 SGHTA and CDR2 FQGNSA. V was shortened by 6 bases and J by 6 bases, with 17 bases between the two germline ends.

The table lists this clone with a few counts. The V gene is TRBV3-1 (or the pseudogene TRBV3-2), the J gene TRBJ2-5, with TRBD2 identical over 7 bases. The length of the CDR3 is 13 residues. Germline assignment: CDR1 LGHDT and CDR2 YNNKEL (reference sequence). Trimming at V came to 4 bases and at J to 6 bases, leaving 5 bases not matched to a gene. This chain's CDR3 is CASSLGGSKTQYF. In DNA form, the CDR3 reads TGTGCCAGCAGCCTGGGCGGGAGCAAGACCCAGTACTTC.

About this clone itself: Other DNA sequences in the sample encode the same CDR3. The chain uses TRBV10-2 and TRBJ2-5; 8 bases align to TRBD2. Germline trimming cut 6 bases from V and 1 base from J; bases unmatched to any gene: 1. This CDR3 has 13 amino acids. Germline values: CDR1 WSHSY, CDR2 SAAADI. CDR3 loop: CASSGGAQETQYF. CDR3 bases: TGCGCCAGCAGCGGGGGGGCCCAAGAGACCCAGTACTTC.

The rearrangement links TRBV2 to TRBJ2-4; the match to TRBD2 covers 16 bases. V shed 6 bases and J 7 bases; nucleotides not matched to a gene: 6. Germline CDR1 SNHLY, CDR2 FYNNEI. The CDR3 consists of 16 residues. CDR3 loop: CASRGGLAGGRNIQYF. As DNA, the CDR3 is TGTGCCAGCAGGGGGGGACTAGCGGGAGGGAGGAACATTCAGTACTTC.

A note on this clone: Other DNA sequences in the same sample also yield this CDR3. The chain couples TRBV4-3 to TRBJ2-1; D is perhaps TRBD2 (5 bases). Trimming removed 0 bases at V and 7 bases at J, with 10 bases between. Germline V CDR1 and CDR2: LGHNA, YSLEER. The CDR3 totals 14 residues. CDR3 sequence (DNA): TGCGCCAGCAGCCAAGACACTAGTAGGAATGAGCAGTTCTTC. Its translation: CASSQDTSRNEQFF.

The chain links TRBV7-3 to TRBJ2-5; 7 nucleotides line up with TRBD1. In germline, CDR1 is SGHTA, CDR2 FQGTGA. The CDR3 totals 14 residues. Losses at the gene ends were 2 bases for V and 3 bases for J; bases not matched to a gene: 3. The CDR3 loop is CASSLGTAKETQYF. CDR3 nucleotide sequence: TGTGCCAGCAGCTTAGGGACAGCGAAAGAGACCCAGTACTTC.

V gene TRBV6-2 or TRBV6-3 combines with J gene TRBJ2-5; TRBD2 matches at 9 bases. Per germline, CDR1 MNHEY and CDR2 SVGEGT. J lost 9 bases, V lost 2 bases, and 16 bases had no gene match. The CDR3 loop spans 17 amino acids. The CDR3 bases are TGTGCCAGCAGTTACACCTACGGCGGGAGGGACAGTGGGGCCCAGTACTTC. As protein: CASSYTYGGRDSGAQYF.

This rearrangement joins TRBV3-1 (or the pseudogene TRBV3-2) to TRBJ1-5; unclear D gene. The V gene lost 0 bases and the J gene lost 7 bases, with 13 bases spanning the gap. The CDR3 is 15 residues long. Per germline, CDR1 LGHDT and CDR2 YNNKEL (reference sequence). The CDR3 spells CASSQDGQNTQPQHF. The CDR3 region has the DNA TGTGCCAGCAGCCAAGATGGGCAGAACACACAGCCCCAGCATTTT.

This chain connects TRBV2 to TRBJ2-7; TRBD1 agrees at 10 bases. The V gene end was trimmed by 6 bases and the J gene end by 5 bases; junction bases not matched to a gene: 4. CDR3 size: 13 residues. Looked up from germline, CDR1 is SNHLY and CDR2 is FYNNEI. The CDR3 DNA sequence: TGTGCCAGCAGCGGACAGGGGGGCGACGAGCAGTACTTC. As protein: CASSGQGGDEQYF.

V and J are TRBV5-6 and TRBJ1-2; D remains unclear. The germline V gene encodes CDR1 SGHDT and CDR2 YYEEEE. V was trimmed by 2 bases and J by 4 bases, leaving 12 bases between them. The CDR3 covers 14 residues. CDR3 protein: CASSFGRASYGYTF. The DNA of the CDR3 is TGTGCCAGCAGCTTCGGGAGGGCTAGCTATGGCTACACCTTC. The full variable domain, with the rest looked up from reference TRBV5-6 and TRBJ1-2, is DAGVTQSPTHLIKTRGQQVTLRCSPKSGHDTVSWYQQALGQGPQFIFQYYEEEERQRGNFPDRFSGHQFPNYSSELNVNALLLGDSALYLCASSFGRASYGYTFGSGTRLTVV.

The chain is built from TRBV6-6 and TRBJ2-7; 9 nucleotides agree with TRBD1. V lost 6 bases, J lost 5 bases, and 11 bases stayed unmatched. Germline-derived CDR1 and CDR2 are MNHNY and SVGAGI (reference sequence). There are 15 residues in the CDR3. CDR3 coding DNA: TGTGCCAGCAGATTATCCGGGACAGGGACCCACGAGCAGTACTTC. This gives the protein CASRLSGTGTHEQYF.

The chain has TRBV10-3 and TRBJ1-1, with D possibly matching TRBD1 (5 bases). Trimming pared 1 base from V and 4 bases from J, leaving 10 bases between. The CDR3 is 14 residues long. Germline lookup yields CDR1 ENHRY and CDR2 SYGVKD. The CDR3 region has the DNA TGTGCCATCAGTGAGTTAGGGGCGAGCACTGAAGCTTTCTTT. Translated, it gives CAISELGASTEAFF.